This T cell receptor (beta chain) emerged from a study of T cell repertoires in cytomegalovirus infection. Background on the study: CMV infection plus the matching HLA type was flagged by public TCR beta signatures.

TCRdb recomputed calls from the reads with MiXCR, one row per CDR3 protein. Among roughly 300,000 distinct CDR3 sequences listed, around a tenth were seen once. Findings of the study overall: Across the ex vivo response, the dominant clonotypes were HLA-C-restricted CMV-specific TCR beta clonotypes.

This clonotype was seen many times. What it binds is unknown. This CDR3 has 15 residues. Trimming cost V 8 bases and J 0 bases, with 15 bases left between them. CDR1 is MDHEN and CDR2 is SYDVKM in the germline V gene. The V gene is TRBV28, the J gene TRBJ2-3; D is possibly TRBD1 or TRBD2 (6 bases each). The TCR was taken from a human donor in good health (CMV status not recorded). Some clones in this sample may be carry-over from other donors' samples. The material sequenced was PBMCs. CDR3 in DNA: TGTGCCAGCCATAGAGGGGGGCCCAGCACAGATACGCAGTATTTT. Its protein is CASHRGGPSTDTQYF.